Described below is a single TCR beta chain sequence and its context. Its antigen remains unidentified. After removal of 2 bases from V and 3 bases from J, the junction contained 3 bases not matched to a gene. Germline V gene sequence: CDR1 MGHDK, CDR2 SYGVNS. The CDR3 runs 14 residues. Both 60 Vbeta primers and 13 Jbeta primers went into the PCR. Repertoires were generated with immunoSEQ multiplex PCR, while TCRdb's copy carries only in-frame clones and drops some. This table holds about 160,000 clones, about four fifths found once. This sample is drawn from a study of cytomegalovirus exposure and HLA in healthy donors. Overall study results and limits: Analyzed later, most CMV-associated TCR beta chains appeared HLA-restricted. It is likely that the observed cluster of highly shared sequence variants was a sequencing artifact. The study reported that TCR beta sequences accurately predicted HLA-A and HLA-B alleles in most subjects. Being productive about 90% or about 30% of the time was typical of most TCR beta V segments in an earlier analysis.

The sequenced sample consisted of PBMCs. The sequence was collected from a man aged 25 to 40 in good health and CMV-seronegative. This chain connects TRBV25-1 to TRBJ1-2, with 7 nucleotides matching TRBD1. For the CDR3, the DNA is TGTGCCAGCAGTGAAACGACAGGGCACTATGGCTACACCTTC. Translated, it gives CASSETTGHYGYTF.